The 20 T cell receptor beta chains presented below share a single source sample, sequenced in a study of T cell clusters in autoimmune cytopenias. Multiplex touch-down PCR amplified TRB using TRB-A and TRB-B pools in one tube. Each CDR3 protein gets one entry in TCRdb, which reprocessed the multiplex PCR reads and gives no DNA. The sample's table shows 6,500 to 8,000 distinct CDR3 sequences. Each sample's input was roughly 270 ng genomic DNA, approximately 37,500 genome equivalents. Sequencing used peripheral blood. The receptors here all came from a human donor with an autoimmune cytopenia or autoimmune hepatitis (not recorded which).

This clonotype is medium-sized (0.01 to 0.1%) by frequency. J is TRBJ2-5 and V is TRBV15. Germline CDR1 LNHNV, CDR2 YYDKDF (reference sequence). The CDR3 spans 14 residues. The CDR3 region is CATSRDVSRETQYF.

V and J are TRBV5-1 and TRBJ1-2; TCRdb's assignment of TRBD1 cannot be checked, as there is no DNA. The CDR3 is 13 residues long. CDR1 is SGHRS and CDR2 is YFSETQ in the germline V gene. Here the CDR3 reads CASSLWDRGGYTF.

CDR3 protein: CASSFPVRQSNYGYTF. The chain combines TRBV7-9 with TRBJ1-2; there is no DNA to check the TCRdb D call of TRBD1. This CDR3 is 16 amino acids long. Germline loops: CDR1 SEHNR, CDR2 FQNEAQ (reference sequence).

This chain uses TRBV27 with TRBJ2-3. The germline CDR1 and CDR2 sequences are MNHEY and SMNVEV (reference sequence). There are 15 residues in the CDR3. The CDR3 here is CASRALEGGTDTQYF.

The rearrangement joins TRBV6-6 to TRBJ1-1; TCRdb indicates TRBD1, and absent DNA this call remains unverified. The germline gives CDR1 MNHNY, CDR2 SVGAGI (reference sequence). This CDR3 region has 13 residues. CDR3 amino acids: CASSYQGRSEAFF.

This chain links TRBV6-2 or TRBV6-3 with TRBJ1-5; as DNA is missing, the TRBD1 call by TCRdb cannot be tested. Germline CDR1 MNHEY, CDR2 SVGEGT. The CDR3 is made up of 15 amino acids. The CDR3 sequence is CASISGTWSNQPQHF.

The gene calls are TRBV5-5 and TRBJ2-3; TCRdb's D call, TRBD1, is unchecked because there is no DNA. This CDR3 has 16 amino acids. The germline CDR1 and CDR2 sequences are SGHKS and YYEKEE (reference sequence). The CDR3 loop is CASSQNEGGAGDTQYF.

The CDR3 is CAWSLGVSYTQYF. This chain links TRBV30 with TRBJ2-3; the TCRdb D gene call, TRBD1, has no DNA to confirm it. Germline CDR1 and CDR2: GTSNPN and SVGIG (reference sequence). The CDR3 totals 13 residues.

The genes are TRBV23-1 and TRBJ1-5; TCRdb proposes TRBD1, but this gene call is untestable without DNA. TRBV23-1 is treated as an ORF (open reading frame) with a function not yet certain. The CDR3 has 14 amino acids. The CDR3 is CASSQRFPNQPQHF.

By frequency, this clonotype registers medium-sized. V is TRBV6-5 and J is TRBJ2-2; absent DNA, TCRdb's TRBD2 call cannot be checked. CDR1 MNHEY and CDR2 SVGAGI come from the germline V gene. The CDR3 spans 15 residues. The CDR3 here is CASSWGLVKSGELFF.

V is TRBV5-6 and J is TRBJ2-7; TCRdb indicates TRBD2, and absent DNA this call remains unverified. CDR3 length equals 15 residues. Germline CDR1 SGHDT, CDR2 YYEEEE. CDR3: CASSLGLAGFNEQYF.

This clonotype ranks as medium-sized in terms of frequency. The chain recombines TRBV29-1 with TRBJ2-1; absent DNA, TCRdb's TRBD1 call cannot be checked. CDR3 length: 15 residues. Germline CDR1 reads SQVTM; CDR2 reads ANQGSEA. The chain's CDR3 is CSVGGGAVSYNEQFF.

This clonotype counts as medium-sized by frequency. This chain connects TRBV6-5 to TRBJ2-5; TCRdb designates TRBD2, a call that cannot be tested without DNA. Germline V gene data show CDR1 as MNHEY and CDR2 as SVGAGI. The CDR3 has 16 amino acids. Here the CDR3 reads CASSYSSGSGGETQYF.

This rearrangement joins TRBV4-3 to TRBJ2-5; TCRdb returns TRBD2, unconfirmable since there is no DNA. Germline-derived CDR1 and CDR2 are LGHNA and YSLEER. This CDR3 region has 15 residues. CDR3 sequence reads: CASSQEVGGRKTQYF.

This clonotype is classed as medium-sized (0.01 to 0.1%) by frequency. The rearrangement links TRBV27 to TRBJ2-7; no DNA is available, so the TRBD1 call from TCRdb remains unchecked. The CDR3 totals 16 residues. Germline CDR1 MNHEY, CDR2 SMNVEV (reference sequence). Here the CDR3 reads CASSLPSGTGVSEQYF.

J is TRBJ2-7 and V is TRBV11-1. The CDR3 covers 14 residues. Germline-derived CDR1 and CDR2 are SGHAT and FQDESV (reference sequence). CDR3 sequence reads: CASSLGPTENEQYF.

The V call is TRBV4-3, the J call TRBJ1-5. Germline V gives CDR1 LGHNA, CDR2 YSLEER. This CDR3 is 13 amino acids long. The CDR3 sequence: CASSQTLNQPQHF.

The chain employs TRBV27 and TRBJ2-1; the TCRdb D gene call, TRBD2, has no DNA to confirm it. The CDR3 contains 16 residues. Germline CDR1 MNHEY, CDR2 SMNVEV (reference sequence). CDR3 residues: CASSQPLKRGNNEQFF.

The rearrangement uses TRBV6-5 and TRBJ2-7. The CDR3 sequence is 14 residues long. In germline, CDR1 is MNHEY, CDR2 SVGAGI. The CDR3 reads CASSLEVGTYEQYF.

By frequency, this clonotype registers medium-sized (0.01 to 0.1%). The chain's CDR3 is CASSSQSGTGGREQYF. This chain connects TRBV27 to TRBJ2-7; TCRdb's D gene call, TRBD1, goes unchecked for lack of DNA. Germline lookup yields CDR1 MNHEY and CDR2 SMNVEV (reference sequence). The CDR3 sequence is 16 residues long.